The source of this T cell receptor beta chain is a study of cytomegalovirus exposure and HLA in healthy donors. Per the germline V gene, CDR1 is SNHLY and CDR2 is FYNNEI. With V trimmed by 6 bases and J by 4 bases, 5 bases remained unmatched. The CDR3 is 15 residues long. In this sample, this clone turned up a few times. Its target is not known. Overall study findings and caveats: A later analysis found common viral pathogens apparently linked to several of the most significant clusters. There were over 150 TCR beta chains listed as cytomegalovirus-associated.

Researchers ran the PCR with 60 Vbeta and 13 Jbeta primers. Only in-frame clones appear in the TCRdb table, and some are missing; sequencing was by immunoSEQ multiplex PCR. Counted here are 120,000 to 150,000 clones, 9.4% occurring once; the ten biggest clones make up 1.8%. This clonotype originated in a male donor in good health and CMV-seronegative. Sequencing was carried out using PBMCs. The chain recombines TRBV2 with TRBJ1-4; 10 bases agree with TRBD1. As DNA, the CDR3 is TGTGCCAGCAGCAGACAGGGGGCCGTTAATGAAAAACTGTTTTTT. It yields the protein CASSRQGAVNEKLFF.